A selection of T cell receptor beta chains follows, all from one sample in a study of spatial heterogeneity in lung cancer. TCRdb re-derived calls from the 5' RACE reads in MiXCR, one entry per CDR3 protein. The table records around 4,000 distinct CDR3 sequences, 8.5% to 9% of them present only once. Here the sequenced sample was normal lung tissue next to the tumor, taken at surgery. These receptors came from a female donor with early-stage non-small cell lung cancer. CDR3s include the opening cysteine and the closing phenylalanine or tryptophan. The D gene is left open where the match is weak. Not all rows give a size; the values are once, few, many and, for expanded clones, a class.

D,size,V,J,CDR3,DNA
-,medium-sized,TRBV21-1,TRBJ1-6,CASSKVFADRVFSPLHF,TGTGCCAGCAGCAAAGTTTTTGCGGACAGGGTGTTTTCACCCCTCCACTTT
TRBD2,few,TRBV7-2,TRBJ2-3,CASSLHGAGVADTQYF,TGTGCCAGCAGCTTACACGGGGCGGGAGTAGCAGATACGCAGTATTTT
TRBD2,many,TRBV5-1,TRBJ2-2,CASSLDPSGANTGELFF,TGCGCCAGCAGCTTGGACCCCAGCGGGGCGAACACCGGGGAGCTGTTTTTT
TRBD2,many,TRBV12-3/TRBV12-4,TRBJ2-7,CASSFRLAGGPSSSYEQYF,TGTGCCAGCAGTTTTCGACTAGCGGGGGGCCCTTCCTCTTCCTACGAGCAGTACTTC
-,medium-sized,TRBV5-4,TRBJ2-6,CASSLGEDRPYSGANVLTF,TGTGCCAGCAGCTTGGGGGAGGACAGGCCATACTCTGGGGCCAACGTCCTGACTTTC
-,medium-sized,TRBV30,TRBJ1-5,CAWSFPGGNQPQHF,TGTGCCTGGAGTTTCCCCGGAGGTAATCAGCCCCAGCATTTT
-,-,TRBV5-6,TRBJ1-2,CASSLWGQGYTF,TGTGCCAGCAGCTTGTGGGGGCAAGGCTACACCTTC
-,many,TRBV28,TRBJ2-3,CASSFVAGTDTQYF,TGTGCCAGCAGTTTCGTTGCGGGCACAGATACGCAGTATTTT
-,medium-sized,TRBV3-1,TRBJ1-1,CASAFGGLVGSGEAFF,TGTGCCAGCGCTTTCGGGGGTCTCGTAGGTTCGGGAGAAGCTTTCTTT
TRBD2,medium-sized,TRBV6-5,TRBJ2-7,CASSYLPGGDYEQYF,TGTGCCAGCAGTTACCTTCCCGGGGGGGACTACGAGCAGTACTTC
-,large,TRBV7-9,TRBJ1-4,CASSSRTARVEKLFF,TGTGCCAGCAGCTCACGGACGGCGCGGGTTGAAAAACTGTTTTTT
-,-,TRBV30,TRBJ2-5,CAWTRAVQETQYF,TGTGCCTGGACCCGGGCGGTACAAGAGACCCAGTACTTC
-,medium-sized,TRBV7-8,TRBJ2-6,CASSPRYSTGPGANVLTF,TGTGCCAGCAGCCCCCGGTACAGCACCGGCCCTGGGGCCAACGTCCTGACTTTC
-,large,TRBV3-1,TRBJ1-2,CASSQAGGGYGYTF,TGTGCCAGCAGCCAAGCTGGGGGAGGCTATGGCTACACCTTC
-,few,TRBV29-1,TRBJ2-2,CSVSGSGELFF,TGCAGCGTTTCAGGTTCCGGGGAGCTGTTTTTT
TRBD2,many,TRBV11-2,TRBJ2-2,CASSPTSRRTSGNTGELFF,TGTGCCAGCAGCCCCACTAGCAGGAGGACTAGCGGGAACACCGGGGAGCTGTTTTTT
-,large,TRBV4-2,TRBJ1-1,CASSPEGTYTEAFF,TGTGCCAGCAGCCCTGAAGGGACATACACTGAAGCTTTCTTT
-,many,TRBV6-2/TRBV6-3,TRBJ1-5,CASGQGRNQPQHF,TGTGCCAGCGGGCAGGGCCGCAATCAGCCCCAGCATTTT
TRBD2,medium-sized,TRBV7-7,TRBJ2-3,CASSPGLAGGDTQYF,TGTGCCAGCAGCCCGGGACTAGCGGGAGGCGATACGCAGTATTTT
-,medium-sized,TRBV23-1,TRBJ1-6,CASTQRSRADFYNSPLHF,TGCGCCAGCACCCAAAGGAGCCGGGCAGACTTCTATAATTCACCCCTCCACTTT
TRBD1,many,TRBV24-1,TRBJ1-5,CATSDRGDQPQHF,TGTGCCACCTCTGACAGGGGGGATCAGCCCCAGCATTTT
-,medium-sized,TRBV18,TRBJ2-2,CASSPRSTDGELFF,TGTGCCAGCTCACCACGGTCGACGGACGGGGAGCTGTTTTTT
-,-,TRBV7-9,TRBJ2-5,CASSKLQDRQETQYF,TGTGCCAGCAGCAAGCTCCAGGATCGGCAAGAGACCCAGTACTTC
TRBD2,-,TRBV2,TRBJ2-2,CASLMEAGGATGELFF,TGTGCCAGCCTAATGGAAGCGGGAGGGGCGACCGGGGAGCTGTTTTTT
TRBD2,many,TRBV30,TRBJ2-2,CAWKRIGGGPGELFF,TGTGCCTGGAAACGAATTGGCGGGGGGCCCGGGGAGCTGTTTTTT
-,medium-sized,TRBV20-1,TRBJ2-2,CSASAAGNTGELFF,TGCAGTGCTAGTGCCGCCGGGAACACCGGGGAGCTGTTTTTT
-,many,TRBV5-6,TRBJ2-7,CASSAWSVQYF,TGTGCCAGCAGCGCGTGGTCGGTGCAGTACTTC
TRBD2,few,TRBV20-1,TRBJ2-7,CSARDSGGPSPYEQYF,TGCAGTGCTAGAGATTCGGGAGGGCCATCCCCCTACGAGCAGTACTTC
TRBD1,medium-sized,TRBV18,TRBJ1-2,CASSQSGQTYYGYTF,TGTGCCAGCTCACAATCGGGACAGACCTACTATGGCTACACCTTC
-,many,TRBV20-1,TRBJ2-7,CSARGGPLEQYF,TGCAGTGCTAGAGGGGGTCCCCTCGAGCAGTACTTC
-,medium-sized,TRBV11-2,TRBJ2-4,CASSLRNQVDIQYF,TGTGCCAGCAGCCTCAGGAACCAGGTGGACATTCAGTACTTC
-,few,TRBV7-9,TRBJ2-3,CASSPDSLSTDTQYF,TGTGCCAGCAGCCCTGACTCACTAAGCACAGATACGCAGTATTTT
TRBD1,-,TRBV27,TRBJ1-5,CASSSRDSVYSNQPQHF,TGTGCCAGCAGTTCCAGGGACAGCGTCTATAGCAATCAGCCCCAGCATTTT
-,many,TRBV11-2,TRBJ2-4,CASSLATGSDIQYF,TGTGCCAGCAGCTTGGCCACAGGGTCGGACATTCAGTACTTC
-,many,TRBV2,TRBJ2-7,CASSEEVDRKNEQYF,TGTGCCAGCAGTGAAGAGGTTGACAGGAAAAACGAGCAGTACTTC
TRBD1,-,TRBV9,TRBJ1-1,CASSVDPEQGMNTEAFF,TGTGCCAGCAGCGTAGACCCCGAACAGGGGATGAACACTGAAGCTTTCTTT
TRBD1,few,TRBV6-2/TRBV6-3,TRBJ1-1,CASSKQGAGKSKAFF,TGTGCCAGCAGCAAGCAGGGGGCAGGGAAATCTAAAGCTTTCTTT
TRBD1,medium-sized,TRBV7-9,TRBJ1-4,CASSSLGGNEKLFF,TGTGCCAGCAGCTCCCTAGGGGGCAATGAAAAACTGTTTTTT
TRBD1,medium-sized,TRBV6-2/TRBV6-3,TRBJ1-5,CASSSPGTGSVQPQHF,TGTGCCAGCAGTTCCCCCGGGACAGGGTCCGTTCAGCCCCAGCATTTT
TRBD2,medium-sized,TRBV6-5,TRBJ2-3,CASSLSSGRVDTQYF,TGTGCCAGCAGTCTATCTAGCGGCCGGGTAGATACGCAGTATTTT
-,many,TRBV7-2,TRBJ2-2,CASSPGQNTGELFF,TGTGCCAGCAGCCCGGGACAGAACACCGGGGAGCTGTTTTTT
TRBD1,-,TRBV3-1,TRBJ2-3,CASSRGTGFTDTQYF,TGTGCCAGCAGCCGAGGGACAGGATTCACAGATACGCAGTATTTT
-,medium-sized,TRBV7-2,TRBJ2-7,CASSPPSPEQYF,TGTGCCAGCAGCCCCCCGTCCCCCGAGCAGTACTTC
-,-,TRBV11-2,TRBJ2-5,CASSLWRQETQYF,TGTGCCAGCAGCTTATGGCGGCAAGAGACCCAGTACTTC
TRBD2,few,TRBV11-2,TRBJ2-1,CASSPRLAADNEQFF,TGTGCCAGCAGCCCCCGACTAGCGGCCGACAATGAGCAGTTCTTC
-,many,TRBV10-3,TRBJ2-1,CAISELDEQFF,TGTGCCATCAGCGAACTGGATGAGCAGTTCTTC
TRBD2,medium-sized,TRBV28,TRBJ2-4,CASSVPLGTSGTLHF,TGTGCCAGCAGTGTGCCTTTGGGGACTAGCGGGACATTGCACTTC
-,medium-sized,TRBV3-1,TRBJ2-3,CASSYSTDTQYF,TGTGCCAGCAGCTATTCCACAGATACGCAGTATTTT
TRBD2,medium-sized,TRBV6-2/TRBV6-3,TRBJ2-7,CASSSRLAGGPNEQYF,TGTGCCAGCAGTTCCCGACTAGCGGGGGGGCCCAACGAGCAGTACTTC
TRBD1,medium-sized,TRBV10-3,TRBJ2-2,CAIREGTGNTGELFF,TGTGCCATCAGGGAAGGGACAGGGAACACCGGGGAGCTGTTTTTT
-,many,TRBV11-3,TRBJ2-1,CASSPGAGAYNEQFF,TGTGCCAGCAGCCCCGGTGCGGGCGCCTACAATGAGCAGTTCTTC
-,medium-sized,TRBV2,TRBJ2-1,CGSAVPVNNEQFF,TGTGGGAGTGCGGTTCCCGTTAACAATGAGCAGTTCTTC
-,medium-sized,TRBV15,TRBJ1-2,CATSDNYGYTF,TGTGCCACCAGCGATAACTATGGCTACACCTTC